The T cell receptor (beta chain) under discussion was sequenced for a study of blood T cell repertoires in COVID-19. This clone was found once. The assay was immunoSEQ multiplex PCR, and TCRdb's table has in-frame clones only and misses some. The sample holds 15,000 or so clones, just under 90% seen once. This receptor was taken from a human donor in a cohort sampled during active COVID-19. The sequenced sample consisted of peripheral blood.

The CDR3 sequence: CATSRARVDLNYGYTF. For the CDR3, the DNA is TGTGCCACCAGCAGAGCCAGGGTAGACCTTAACTATGGCTACACCTTC. V gene TRBV15 combines with J gene TRBJ1-2; possible D gene TRBD1, 5 bases. Germline V lookup: CDR1 LNHNV, CDR2 YYDKDF (reference sequence). The CDR3 contains 16 residues. The germline V and J ends were trimmed by 1 base and 1 base, with 13 bases remaining between them. The full variable domain, in which reference TRBV15 and TRBJ1-2 provide the parts outside the CDR3, is DAMVIQNPRYQVTQFGKPVTLSCSQTLNHNVMYWYQQKSSQAPKLLFHYYDKDFNNEADTPDNFQSRRPNTSFCFLDIRSPGLGDTAMYLCATSRARVDLNYGYTFGSGTRLTVV.